This T cell receptor (beta chain) was profiled in a study of blood T cells in healthy people across ages. Overall study findings and caveats: Observed TCR beta diversity per million T cells went down as age went up. This fall followed a roughly linear course with age.

This clonotype was observed a handful of times. The antigen remains unidentified. Germline assignment: CDR1 SGHTA and CDR2 FQGNSA. Trimming shortened V by 3 bases and J by 2 bases, and 8 bases separated the two germline ends. The CDR3 length is 14 residues. Using a J-beta primer mix together with a sample-barcoded 5' primer, a second PCR was run for about 6 to 12 cycles. Each of the samples gave a minimum of 3 million paired-end reads that contained CDR3. TCRdb analysed the 5' RACE reads with MiXCR anew, one entry per CDR3 protein. Of roughly 500,000 distinct CDR3 sequences listed, 27% are singletons. The receptor was isolated from a woman aged 65 to 85 in good health. J is TRBJ2-1 and V is TRBV7-2; possible D gene TRBD2, 5 bases. Sequencing used blood. The CDR3 protein is CASSLEAAYNEQFF. In DNA form, the CDR3 reads TGTGCCAGCAGCTTGGAAGCGGCCTACAATGAGCAGTTCTTC. Combining the CDR3 with reference TRBV7-2 and TRBJ2-1 gives the whole variable domain GAGVSQSPSNKVTEKGKDVELRCDPISGHTALYWYRQSLGQGLEFLIYFQGNSAPDKSGLPSDRFSAERTGGSVSTLTIQRTQQEDSAVYLCASSLEAAYNEQFFGPGTRLTVL.